The rows below give T cell receptor beta chains drawn from one sample of a study of T cell responses to AZD1222 COVID-19 vaccine. TCRdb's table, derived via immunoSEQ multiplex PCR, lists solely in-frame clones and lacks some. The sample yields around 130,000 clones, around nine tenths seen once. The sequenced sample was peripheral blood, obtained on day 0 of AZD1222 vaccination. Source of these receptors: an adult in good health. The CDR3 runs from the conserved cysteine through the conserved F or W. D genes are given only for firm matches. Not all rows give a size; the values are once, few, many and, for expanded clones, a class.

D gene	V gene	J gene	CDR3 length	clone size	CDR3 protein	CDR3 DNA
-	TRBV6-5	TRBJ1-2	15	-	CASSASREANYGYTF	TGTGCCAGCAGCGCCTCCAGGGAAGCTAACTATGGCTACACCTTC
-	TRBV6-5	TRBJ1-2	15	few	CASSYSVQDRYGYTF	TGTGCCAGCAGTTACTCGGTGCAGGATCGCTATGGCTACACCTTC
TRBD1	TRBV27	TRBJ2-2	15	-	CASSMGQGYTGELFF	TGTGCCAGCAGTATGGGACAGGGGTATACCGGGGAGCTGTTTTTT
TRBD2	TRBV10-3	TRBJ2-1	16	-	CAISGSSGRGLNEQFF	TGTGCCATCAGTGGTTCTAGCGGGAGGGGATTGAATGAGCAGTTCTTC
-	TRBV29-1	TRBJ1-1	10	-	CSIRHGEAFF	TGCAGCATAAGACACGGGGAAGCTTTCTTT
-	TRBV4-3	TRBJ2-1	18	-	CASSQDRGQWRAPNEQFF	TGCGCCAGCAGCCAAGATCGGGGACAATGGAGAGCCCCCAATGAGCAGTTCTTC
TRBD1	TRBV2	TRBJ1-2	13	-	CASGRDRLYGYTF	TGTGCCAGCGGTCGGGACAGACTCTATGGCTACACCTTC
-	TRBV7-3	TRBJ2-6	16	-	CASSLGGGSGANVLTF	TGTGCCAGCAGCTTAGGAGGCGGCTCTGGGGCCAACGTCCTGACTTTC
-	TRBV7-8	TRBJ1-2	15	-	CASSMSRSSVYGYTF	TGTGCCAGCAGCATGAGCAGGAGTTCCGTTTATGGCTACACCTTC
-	TRBV6-5	TRBJ1-6	15	-	CASKTHGVLGSPLHF	TGTGCCAGCAAAACCCATGGAGTTTTAGGATCACCCCTCCACTTT
TRBD2	TRBV18	TRBJ2-1	19	-	CASSPSPRSSGRARNEQFF	TGTGCCAGCTCACCAAGTCCGCGGTCGTCGGGGAGGGCAAGGAATGAGCAGTTCTTC
-	TRBV27	TRBJ2-1	12	-	CASRRWAGEQFF	TGTGCCAGCAGACGTTGGGCAGGTGAGCAGTTCTTC
TRBD1	TRBV6-4	TRBJ2-4	14	-	CASRPGQGADIQYF	TGTGCCAGTCGACCGGGACAGGGGGCGGACATTCAGTACTTC
-	TRBV28	TRBJ1-6	13	-	CASKSSGNSPLHF	TGTGCCAGCAAGAGTTCCGGAAATTCACCCCTCCACTTT
-	TRBV5-8	TRBJ1-3	15	-	CASSLVFNSGNTIYF	TGTGCCAGCAGCTTGGTGTTCAACTCTGGAAACACCATATATTTT
TRBD1	TRBV19	TRBJ1-5	13	-	CASRDRGIQPQHF	TGTGCCAGCCGGGACAGGGGGATTCAGCCCCAGCATTTT
-	TRBV27	TRBJ1-1	14	-	CASSLSGGWTEAFF	TGTGCCAGCAGTTTAAGTGGGGGATGGACTGAAGCTTTCTTT
-	TRBV4-1	TRBJ2-1	13	-	CASSQGGVDEQFF	TGCGCCAGCAGCCAAGGCGGGGTGGATGAGCAGTTCTTC
TRBD2	TRBV27	TRBJ2-7	13	-	CASSPGRGYEQYF	TGTGCCAGCTCCCCAGGGAGGGGCTACGAGCAGTACTTC
-	TRBV7-8	TRBJ1-4	13	-	CASSFLTNEKLFF	TGTGCCAGCAGCTTCTTAACTAATGAAAAACTGTTTTTT
-	TRBV6-2/TRBV6-3	TRBJ1-2	12	-	CASSNTAHGYTF	TGTGCCAGCAGTAATACAGCTCATGGCTACACCTTC
-	TRBV9	TRBJ1-1	12	-	CASSAGGSEAFF	TGTGCCAGCAGTGCCGGGGGCTCGGAAGCTTTCTTT
TRBD2	TRBV3-1/TRBV3-2	TRBJ2-1	15	-	CASSRWGEGQYEQFF	TGTGCCAGCAGCCGGTGGGGGGAGGGCCAATATGAGCAGTTCTTC
-	TRBV7-8	TRBJ1-5	12	-	CASSTTTQPQHF	TGTGCCAGCAGCACCACTACTCAGCCCCAGCATTTT
-	TRBV19	TRBJ2-3	13	-	CASSIGHTDTQYF	TGTGCCAGTAGTATAGGACACACAGATACGCAGTATTTT
TRBD1	TRBV5-4	TRBJ2-1	16	-	CASRRTGGGWIDEQFF	TGTGCCAGCAGGCGGACAGGGGGCGGATGGATAGATGAGCAGTTCTTC
-	TRBV4-1	TRBJ2-3	15	-	CASSLYVSGADTQYF	TGCGCCAGCAGCCTATACGTTTCGGGCGCAGATACGCAGTATTTT
-	TRBV6-2/TRBV6-3	TRBJ1-1	13	-	CASSNLMGTEAFF	TGTGCCAGCAGTAACCTGATGGGGACTGAAGCTTTCTTT
-	TRBV18	TRBJ1-1	11	-	CASSPQTEAFF	TGTGCCAGCTCTCCCCAGACTGAAGCTTTCTTT
-	TRBV7-2	TRBJ1-1	12	few	CASSLRIAEAFF	TGTGCCAGCAGCTTAAGGATTGCTGAAGCTTTCTTT
-	TRBV24-1	TRBJ2-2	14	few	CATSARGIPGELFF	TGTGCCACCAGTGCCCGGGGAATACCCGGGGAGCTGTTTTTT
-	TRBV2	TRBJ1-2	12	-	CASSEQEYGYTF	TGTGCCAGCAGTGAACAGGAGTATGGCTACACCTTC
-	TRBV6-5	TRBJ1-1	15	-	CASSMGGPMNTEAFF	TGTGCCAGCAGCATGGGGGGGCCCATGAACACTGAAGCTTTCTTT
TRBD1	TRBV6-1	TRBJ1-5	16	-	CASSEGNRGVHQPQHF	TGTGCCAGCAGTGAAGGCAACAGGGGAGTCCATCAGCCCCAGCATTTT
-	TRBV28	TRBJ1-4	13	-	CASRGGEGEKLFF	TGTGCCAGCAGGGGGGGAGAGGGTGAAAAACTGTTTTTT
-	TRBV27	TRBJ2-2	12	-	CASSLEGGELFF	TGTGCCAGCAGTTTAGAAGGCGGGGAGCTGTTTTTT
-	TRBV18	TRBJ2-5	19	-	CASSPSTYPKVADVETQYF	TGTGCCAGCTCACCAAGTACATACCCCAAAGTAGCGGACGTAGAGACCCAGTACTTC
TRBD2	TRBV27	TRBJ2-4	18	-	CASSPGLAGNLAKNIQYF	TGTGCCAGCAGTCCTGGACTAGCGGGGAATCTAGCCAAAAACATTCAGTACTTC
TRBD1	TRBV5-5	TRBJ1-2	15	once	CASSRRTGPNYGYTF	TGTGCCAGCAGCCGGAGGACAGGTCCTAACTATGGCTACACCTTC
TRBD2	TRBV9	TRBJ2-1	17	-	CASSPIGGLAGGGEQFF	TGTGCCAGCAGCCCAATCGGGGGACTAGCGGGAGGAGGTGAGCAGTTCTTC
-	TRBV29-1	TRBJ2-1	11	-	CSVFRYNEQFF	TGCAGCGTTTTTCGCTACAATGAGCAGTTCTTC
-	TRBV11-2	TRBJ2-1	15	-	CASSAGGSTYNEQFF	TGTGCCAGCAGCGCCGGGGGTAGCACCTACAATGAGCAGTTCTTC
TRBD2	TRBV27	TRBJ2-7	14	-	CASSPLPGGDEQYF	TGTGCCAGCAGCCCACTTCCGGGGGGGGACGAGCAGTACTTC
-	TRBV2	TRBJ1-4	10	-	CAIRGEKLFF	TGTGCCATCCGGGGGGAAAAACTGTTTTTT
-	TRBV18	TRBJ1-6	14	-	CASSPAGRDSPLHF	TGTGCCAGCTCACCCGCAGGGAGGGATTCACCCCTCCACTTT
-	TRBV7-9	TRBJ2-1	16	-	CASSATRVKLPNEQFF	TGTGCCAGCAGCGCTACAAGGGTCAAGCTACCCAATGAGCAGTTCTTC
-	TRBV5-1	TRBJ1-3	15	-	CASSLASAGGNTIYF	TGCGCCAGCAGCTTGGCCTCTGCAGGTGGAAACACCATATATTTT
TRBD1	TRBV18	TRBJ1-1	14	-	CASSPQGASTEAFF	TGTGCCAGCTCACCACAGGGGGCGAGCACTGAAGCTTTCTTT
-	TRBV6-6	TRBJ2-3	13	-	CASSYWGADTQYF	TGTGCCAGCAGTTATTGGGGGGCAGATACGCAGTATTTT
-	TRBV5-5	TRBJ1-1	12	-	CASSLQGTEAFF	TGTGCCAGCAGCCTACAGGGAACTGAAGCTTTCTTT
-	TRBV27	TRBJ1-6	17	-	CASSTSPQQGGDSPLHF	TGTGCCAGCAGTACAAGCCCGCAACAGGGAGGGGATTCACCCCTCCACTTT
-	TRBV19	TRBJ2-3	16	once	CASSSTTDHSTDTQYF	TGTGCCAGTAGTTCGACGACAGACCATTCCACAGATACGCAGTATTTT
-	TRBV6-1	TRBJ2-1	17	once	CASSELWGKGVHNEQFF	TGTGCCAGCAGTGAACTTTGGGGGAAGGGTGTCCACAATGAGCAGTTCTTC
-	TRBV6-4	TRBJ2-5	15	-	CASSERASGQETQYF	TGTGCCAGCAGTGAGCGGGCGAGCGGGCAAGAGACCCAGTACTTC
-	TRBV4-2	TRBJ2-1	17	-	CASSHPGGLAAYNEQFF	TGTGCCAGCAGCCATCCCGGGGGGCTAGCGGCATACAATGAGCAGTTCTTC
-	TRBV5-1	TRBJ2-6	16	once	CASSLVGTSGANVLTF	TGCGCCAGCAGCTTGGTTGGTACCTCTGGGGCCAACGTCCTGACTTTC
-	TRBV29-1	TRBJ2-7	12	-	CSVLGDDYEQYF	TGCAGCGTTCTTGGCGACGACTACGAGCAGTACTTC